Each of the 6 T cell receptor beta chains below was sequenced from the same sample in a study of cytomegalovirus exposure and HLA in healthy donors. Primers included in the PCR were 60 Vbeta and 13 Jbeta primers. The assay was immunoSEQ multiplex PCR, and TCRdb's table has in-frame clones only and misses some. The sample lists over 95,000 clones, 60% to 85% occurring once. Material: PBMCs. The receptors here all came from a female donor in good health and CMV-seronegative.

This chain's CDR3 is CASSVLGGGANVLTF. The DNA for the CDR3 is TGCGCCAGCAGTGTCCTCGGGGGTGGGGCCAACGTCCTGACTTTC. The chain combines TRBV5-1 with TRBJ2-6, with D perhaps TRBD2 (6 bases). This CDR3 is 15 amino acids long. The V end was cut by 5 bases, the J end by 3 bases, with 12 bases between. Per germline, CDR1 SGHRS and CDR2 YFSETQ.

The chain employs TRBV19 and TRBJ1-5; 10 bases are a match to TRBD1. Germline V CDR1 and CDR2: LNHDA, SQIVND (reference sequence). Germline trimming cut 11 bases from V and 7 bases from J; bases unmatched to any gene: 11. The CDR3 runs 14 residues. This CDR3 is CAGEGDRGKQPQHF. CDR3 DNA: TGTGCCGGAGAGGGGGACAGGGGAAAACAGCCCCAGCATTTT.

V is TRBV6-5 and J is TRBJ2-1; tentatively, D is TRBD1 (6 bases). V gave up 0 bases and J gave up 5 bases, with 14 bases separating them. This CDR3 comprises 16 residues. Germline V gene sequence: CDR1 MNHEY, CDR2 SVGAGI. The CDR3 bases are TGTGCCAGCAGTTACTCTGCAGGGGAAGTAAACAATGAGCAGTTCTTC. It is translated as CASSYSAGEVNNEQFF.

The chain couples TRBV7-9 to TRBJ2-1, with a possible D match to TRBD2 (6 bases). The CDR3 sequence is 15 residues long. V lost 8 bases and J lost 4, with 18 bases in between. Germline CDR1 reads SEHNR; CDR2 reads FQNEAQ (reference sequence). The CDR3 DNA reads as TGTGCCAGCGGAGTGATGGGACTGCCGTACAATGAGCAGTTCTTC. Its translation: CASGVMGLPYNEQFF.

The chain carries TRBV2 and TRBJ2-5; weak D call: TRBD1 (6 bases). Per germline, CDR1 SNHLY and CDR2 FYNNEI. The V gene lost 6 bases and the J gene lost 5 bases, with 16 bases spanning the gap. This CDR3 has 14 amino acids. CDR3 sequence reads: CASSPRPGAETQYF. CDR3 DNA sequence: TGTGCCAGCAGCCCCCGCCCAGGGGCCGAGACCCAGTACTTC. Full variable domain (outside the CDR3, taken from reference TRBV2 and TRBJ2-5): EPEVTQTPSHQVTQMGQEVILRCVPISNHLYFYWYRQILGQKVEFLVSFYNNEISEKSEIFDDQFSVERPDGSNFTLKIRSTKLEDSAMYFCASSPRPGAETQYFGPGTRLLVL.

The chain is built from TRBV6-5 and TRBJ2-7; D is uncertain. This CDR3 contains 14 residues. Trimming pared 5 bases from V and 2 bases from J, leaving 13 bases between. Germline CDR1 reads MNHEY; CDR2 reads SVGAGI. Here the CDR3 reads CASSEVEETYEQYF. CDR3 DNA sequence: TGTGCCAGCAGTGAAGTAGAGGAGACCTACGAGCAGTACTTC.